This is a list of T cell receptor beta chains from one sample in a study of Tregs in tolerant kidney transplant recipients. Repertoires were generated with immunoSEQ multiplex PCR, while TCRdb's copy carries only in-frame clones and drops some. The sample holds about 240,000 clones, around 81% seen once. Input material: CD4+ T cells from blood. The receptors originated from a human donor in good health. CDR3s include the opening cysteine and the closing phenylalanine or tryptophan. The D gene is left open where the match is weak. Rows give clone size only sometimes, using once, few, many, or a class for an expanded clone.

DNA: TGTGCCAGCAGCTTAGCGCGGCAGTCTAACTATGGCTACACCTTC; CDR3: CASSLARQSNYGYTF; D: NA; size: once; J: TRBJ1-2; V: TRBV7-6
DNA: TGTGCCAGCAGCCCCCGCAGCGCAGAGACCCAGTACTTC; CDR3: CASSPRSAETQYF; D: NA; size: NA; J: TRBJ2-5; V: TRBV11-1
DNA: TGTGCCAGTAGTATATTAGGGGGGCTTTTGAACACTGAAGCTTTCTTT; CDR3: CASSILGGLLNTEAFF; D: NA; size: NA; J: TRBJ1-1; V: TRBV19
DNA: TGCGCCAGCAGCCCAAGGCAGGGATTAAGGACTGAAGCTTTCTTT; CDR3: CASSPRQGLRTEAFF; D: NA; size: NA; J: TRBJ1-1; V: TRBV4-1
DNA: TGTGCCAGCAGCTTGGGCCGAAGCGGGGAGCAGTTCTTC; CDR3: CASSLGRSGEQFF; D: NA; size: NA; J: TRBJ2-1; V: TRBV5-6
DNA: TGCGCCAGCAGCCAAGACCCGTCGGGAGGGGGGACCTTTGGGACCCAGTACTTC; CDR3: CASSQDPSGGGTFGTQYF; D: TRBD2; size: NA; J: TRBJ2-5; V: TRBV4-1
DNA: TGTGCCAGCAGCGTAGCTCACGGGGAGTCCTACGAGCAGTACTTC; CDR3: CASSVAHGESYEQYF; D: NA; size: NA; J: TRBJ2-7; V: TRBV9
DNA: TGTGCCAGCGCGGGCCTCAGCACCGGGGAGCTGTTTTTT; CDR3: CASAGLSTGELFF; D: NA; size: NA; J: TRBJ2-2; V: TRBV11-3
DNA: TGTGCCAGCAGCTTGGGGACAGGGATTTGGACCCAGTACTTC; CDR3: CASSLGTGIWTQYF; D: TRBD1; size: NA; J: TRBJ2-5; V: TRBV5-4
DNA: TGTGCCAGCAGGGTCGCTGGACAGAGAAACACCATATATTTT; CDR3: CASRVAGQRNTIYF; D: NA; size: NA; J: TRBJ1-3; V: TRBV6-1